These 25 T cell receptor beta chains were all obtained from the same sample, sequenced in a study of blood T cell repertoires in COVID-19. Produced via immunoSEQ multiplex PCR; TCRdb's table is partial and in-frame only. The profile covers some 360,000 clones, with 70% to 90% appearing a single time and 2.3% taken by the ten largest. The sample taken for sequencing was peripheral blood. These receptors were obtained from an older woman with COVID-19, enrolled during active disease.

This chain joins TRBV25-1 and TRBJ2-1; 7 nucleotides agree with TRBD2. The CDR3 totals 13 residues. The junction had 3 bases not matched to a gene; V was cut back by 6 bases and J by 4 bases. Germline CDR1 reads MGHDK; CDR2 reads SYGVNS. CDR3 sequence reads: CASSGGTYNEQFF. As DNA, the CDR3 is TGTGCCAGCAGCGGGGGGACTTACAATGAGCAGTTCTTC.

The chain uses TRBV6-5 and TRBJ2-1, with D possibly being TRBD1 (6 bases). The length of the CDR3 is 13 residues. Trimming pared 5 bases from V and 10 bases from J, leaving 15 bases between. Germline V lookup: CDR1 MNHEY, CDR2 SVGAGI. CDR3 sequence reads: CASSRTGHGEQFF. The CDR3 DNA reads as TGTGCCAGCAGTCGAACGGGACATGGGGAGCAGTTCTTC.

The chain links TRBV5-1 to TRBJ2-5; TRBD2 matches 8 bases. J lost 2 bases, V lost 4 bases, and 13 bases had no gene match. The CDR3 is 17 residues long. The V gene's germline CDR1 is SGHRS and CDR2 YFSETQ. DNA of the CDR3: TGCGCCAGCAGCCGGACCCTGGGCGGGGGGCTTCAAGAGACCCAGTACTTC. It yields the protein CASSRTLGGGLQETQYF.

CDR3 DNA: TGTGCCAGCAGCGACACGTTGGGGGGGAACACTGAAGCTTTCTTT. As protein: CASSDTLGGNTEAFF. V is TRBV11-1 and J is TRBJ1-1, with D perhaps TRBD1 (5 bases). Germline-derived CDR1 and CDR2 are SGHAT and FQDESV (reference sequence). V was pared by 5 bases and J by 1 base, with 14 bases between. The CDR3 has 15 amino acids. The whole variable domain, filled in from reference TRBV11-1 and TRBJ1-1, reads EAEVAQSPRYKITEKSQAVAFWCDPISGHATLYWYRQILGQGPELLVQFQDESVVDDSQLPKDRFSAERLKGVDSTLKIQPAELGDSAMYLCASSDTLGGNTEAFFGQGTRLTVV.

The chain is built from TRBV5-1 and TRBJ2-7; 8 bases agree with TRBD1. The CDR3 has 15 amino acids. Per the germline V gene, CDR1 is SGHRS and CDR2 is YFSETQ. The junction had 6 bases not matched to a gene; V was cut back by 4 bases and J by 0 bases. This CDR3 is CASSKDRVSSYEQYF. CDR3 coding DNA: TGCGCCAGCAGCAAGGACAGGGTCAGCTCCTACGAGCAGTACTTC.

The chain combines TRBV11-2 with TRBJ1-1, with 8 bases identical to TRBD1. The J segment lost 4 bases and the V segment lost 1 base, leaving 8 bases of the junction unmatched. This CDR3 comprises 16 residues. Germline-derived CDR1 and CDR2 are SGHAT and FQNNGV. The CDR3 nucleotides are TGTGCCAGCAGCTTAGGAACAGGGGGAGTTACCACTGAAGCTTTCTTT. This codes for CASSLGTGGVTTEAFF.

This clone turned up a few times. The rearrangement joins TRBV5-6 to TRBJ2-7, with D perhaps matching TRBD2 (6 bases). The germline CDR1 and CDR2 sequences are SGHDT and YYEEEE. This CDR3 comprises 15 residues. V was clipped by 1 base and J by 0 bases, with 11 bases between them. This CDR3 reads CASSLRDFPSYEQYF. CDR3 in DNA: TGTGCCAGCAGCTTGAGGGACTTCCCCTCCTACGAGCAGTACTTC.

The rearrangement links TRBV19 to TRBJ2-5; 7 bases fit TRBD1. Germline assignment: CDR1 LNHDA and CDR2 SQIVND (reference sequence). J was trimmed by 5 bases and V by 0 bases; bases with no gene match: 6. CDR3 length: 15 amino acids. DNA for the CDR3: TGTGCCAGTAGTATAGAAGGACAGGTTGGTGAGACCCAGTACTTC. This encodes CASSIEGQVGETQYF.

The gene calls are TRBV6-5 and TRBJ1-5; possible D gene TRBD1, 6 bases. V shed 2 bases and J shed 1 base, with 6 bases lying between them. The CDR3 contains 14 residues. CDR1 and CDR2 (germline): MNHEY, SVGAGI. CDR3 DNA: TGTGCCAGCAGTTACGGACAGAGCAATCAGCCCCAGCATTTT. Protein sequence: CASSYGQSNQPQHF.

CDR3 sequence reads: CASSGPGLEGYEQYF. DNA of the CDR3: TGTGCCAGCAGCGGACCGGGACTAGAAGGCTACGAGCAGTACTTC. This chain links TRBV7-8 with TRBJ2-7, with TRBD2 identical over 8 bases. The V and J ends lost 5 bases and 3 bases, in that order; junction bases with no gene match: 9. CDR1 SGHVS and CDR2 FQNEAQ come from the germline V gene. CDR3 length: 15 amino acids. The full variable domain, completed using reference TRBV7-8 and TRBJ2-7, is GAGVSQSPRYKVAKRGQDVALRCDPISGHVSLFWYQQALGQGPEFLTYFQNEAQLDKSGLPSDRFFAERPEGSVSTLKIQRTQQEDSAVYLCASSGPGLEGYEQYFGPGTRLTVT.

This rearrangement joins TRBV7-3 to TRBJ2-6; maybe TRBD2 (6 bases). The CDR3 is 20 amino acids. Trimming shortened V by 4 bases and J by 1 base, and 23 bases separated the two germline ends. CDR1 SGHTA and CDR2 FQGTGA come from the germline V gene. The DNA of the CDR3 is TGTGCCAGCAGCTCATCCCCTCGCGGGGCCCAAGGGTCTGGGGCCAACGTCCTGACTTTC. Translated, it gives CASSSSPRGAQGSGANVLTF.

The J gene is TRBJ1-5, the V gene TRBV6-6; TRBD1 might be the D (6 bases). V lost 3 bases, J lost 0 bases, and 12 bases lay in between. CDR3 length equals 16 residues. In germline, CDR1 is MNHNY, CDR2 SVGAGI (reference sequence). The CDR3 coding sequence is TGTGCCAGCAGTTATCAAGGACAGCCTAGCAATCAGCCCCAGCATTTT. Translation: CASSYQGQPSNQPQHF.

This clone was detected only a few times. The chain links TRBV30 to TRBJ1-2; 7 bases map to TRBD1. The CDR3 sequence is 12 residues long. J lost 4 bases, V lost 1 base, and 0 bases had no gene match. Per germline, CDR1 GTSNPN and CDR2 SVGIG (reference sequence). This chain's CDR3 is CAWSAGGYGYTF. The CDR3 nucleotides read TGTGCCTGGAGTGCAGGGGGCTATGGCTACACCTTC.

The gene calls are TRBV5-4 and TRBJ2-3; 8 nucleotides align to TRBD2. V was pared by 1 base and J by 1 base, with 8 bases of the junction left unmatched. The germline V gene encodes CDR1 SGHNT and CDR2 YYREEE (reference sequence). The CDR3 is 17 residues long. CDR3 protein: CASSLFVAGGRTDTQYF. Here the CDR3 DNA reads TGTGCCAGCAGCTTGTTCGTTGCGGGGGGACGCACAGATACGCAGTATTTT. The whole variable domain, remainder taken from reference TRBV5-4 and TRBJ2-3, is ETGVTQSPTHLIKTRGQQVTLRCSSQSGHNTVSWYQQALGQGPQFIFQYYREEENGRGNFPPRFSGLQFPNYSSELNVNALELDDSALYLCASSLFVAGGRTDTQYFGPGTRLTVL.

The chain employs TRBV4-1 and TRBJ2-2; 7 bases map to TRBD2. Per the germline V gene, CDR1 is MGHRA and CDR2 is YSYEKL. The V gene end was trimmed by 0 bases and the J gene end by 3 bases; junction bases not matched to a gene: 10. The CDR3 length is 18 residues. CDR3 sequence: CASSQDRRASGYTGELFF. CDR3 sequence (DNA): TGCGCCAGCAGCCAAGATCGAAGGGCTAGCGGATACACCGGGGAGCTGTTTTTT.

The V gene is TRBV4-1, the J gene TRBJ2-2; D is possibly TRBD2 (5 bases). Germline V gene sequence: CDR1 MGHRA, CDR2 YSYEKL. The CDR3 has 15 amino acids. Trimming stripped 0 bases from V and 7 bases from J, with 12 bases between. CDR3 DNA: TGCGCCAGCAGCCAAGATCCCGGTGCGGGCGGGGAGCTGTTTTTT. Its protein is CASSQDPGAGGELFF.

The J gene is TRBJ1-6, the V gene TRBV28, with TRBD1 identical over 11 bases. This CDR3 is 16 amino acids long. J lost 8 bases, V lost 7 bases, and 10 bases had no gene match. From germline, CDR1 is MDHEN and CDR2 SYDVKM. CDR3 residues: CASISRAGQGDSPLHF. CDR3 coding DNA: TGTGCCAGCATCTCCCGCGCGGGACAGGGGGATTCACCCCTCCACTTT.

V gene TRBV30 combines with J gene TRBJ1-3; D is unresolved. The CDR3 extends over 16 amino acids. Germline V gives CDR1 GTSNPN, CDR2 SVGIG (reference sequence). V was cut by 4 bases and J by 4 bases, with 20 bases left in between. The CDR3 reads CAWTPTRGSYGNTIYF. CDR3 sequence (DNA): TGTGCCTGGACTCCCACCCGGGGATCGTACGGAAACACCATATATTTT.

V usage is TRBV5-1 and J usage is TRBJ2-7; D remains unclear. Trimming left V 0 bases short and J 6 bases short, with 10 bases between. The CDR3 covers 13 residues. Per germline, CDR1 SGHRS and CDR2 YFSETQ. The CDR3 protein is CASSLAMGSEQYF. The DNA for the CDR3 is TGCGCCAGCAGCTTGGCCATGGGCAGCGAGCAGTACTTC.

The gene calls are TRBV18 and TRBJ2-2; 7 bases are shared with TRBD1. Per the germline V gene, CDR1 is KGHSH and CDR2 is LQKENI. J gave up 1 base and V 3 bases, and 5 bases lay outside the gene matches. The CDR3 has 16 residues. The CDR3 spells CASSPPGQRNTGELFF. CDR3 sequence (DNA): TGTGCCAGCTCACCGCCGGGACAGCGGAACACCGGGGAGCTGTTTTTT.

The chain combines TRBV9 with TRBJ1-1; no definite D call. Germline values: CDR1 SGDLS, CDR2 YYNGEE. This CDR3 spans 17 amino acids. The germline V and J ends were trimmed by 0 bases and 4 bases, with 19 bases remaining between them. In nucleotides, the CDR3 is TGTGCCAGCAGCGTAGTGCCTTCCCCTAGCCCCCGCACTGAAGCTTTCTTT. Protein product: CASSVVPSPSPRTEAFF.

The rearrangement uses TRBV5-4 and TRBJ2-2; 7 bases are shared with TRBD2. J lost 6 bases, V lost 4 bases, and 9 bases had no gene match. The CDR3 loop spans 15 amino acids. Looked up from germline, CDR1 is SGHNT and CDR2 is YYREEE (reference sequence). CDR3 region: CASSRGLDYAGELFF. CDR3 nucleotides: TGTGCCAGCAGCCGCGGACTAGACTACGCCGGGGAGCTGTTTTTT.

J is TRBJ1-2 and V is TRBV3-1 (or the pseudogene TRBV3-2); no clear D. The V and J ends lost 0 bases and 2 bases respectively, with 13 bases between them. This CDR3 is 16 amino acids long. Per the germline V gene, CDR1 is LGHDT and CDR2 is YNNKEL (reference sequence). CDR3: CASSQDPRVGNYGYTF. CDR3 in DNA: TGTGCCAGCAGCCAAGACCCCCGGGTTGGCAACTATGGCTACACCTTC.

The chain joins TRBV11-2 to TRBJ1-1; the D is unclear. The CDR3 is 13 residues long. Looked up from germline, CDR1 is SGHAT and CDR2 is FQNNGV. The V gene lost 1 base and the J gene lost 0 bases, with 3 bases spanning the gap. The CDR3 loop reads CASSLGLNTEAFF. The CDR3 region has the DNA TGTGCCAGCAGCTTAGGGCTGAACACTGAAGCTTTCTTT.

This chain connects TRBV11-2 to TRBJ1-2, with 9 bases aligning to TRBD1. CDR3 length: 14 amino acids. V shed 5 bases, J shed 8 bases, and the junction held 9 bases outside the gene matches. Germline loops: CDR1 SGHAT, CDR2 FQNNGV. The DNA of the CDR3 is TGTGCCAGCAGCCCCACCCGGGACAGGGCGGGCTACACCTTC. Translated, it gives CASSPTRDRAGYTF.